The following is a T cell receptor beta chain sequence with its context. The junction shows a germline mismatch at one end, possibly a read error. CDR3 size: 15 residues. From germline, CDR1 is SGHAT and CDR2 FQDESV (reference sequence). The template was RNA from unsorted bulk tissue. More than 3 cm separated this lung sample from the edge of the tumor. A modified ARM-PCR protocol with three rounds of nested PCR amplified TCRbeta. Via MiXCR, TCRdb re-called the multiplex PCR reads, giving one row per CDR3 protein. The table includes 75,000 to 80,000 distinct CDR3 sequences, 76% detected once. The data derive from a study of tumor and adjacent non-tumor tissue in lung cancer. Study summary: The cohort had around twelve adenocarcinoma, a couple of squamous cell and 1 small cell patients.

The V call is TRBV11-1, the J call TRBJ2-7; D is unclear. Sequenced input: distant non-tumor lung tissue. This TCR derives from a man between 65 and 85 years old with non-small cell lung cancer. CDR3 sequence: CASSLEACTSYEQYF. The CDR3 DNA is TGTGCCAGCAGCTTAGAAGCCTGCACCTCCTACGAGCAGTATTTC.